Detailed here is one TCR beta chain. The data stem from a study of cytomegalovirus exposure and HLA in healthy donors. Primers for the PCR totalled 60 Vbeta and 13 Jbeta. The protocol was immunoSEQ multiplex PCR, while the TCRdb copy is restricted to in-frame clones and leaves out a portion. There are over 85,000 clones in the sample; 65% to 80% occur only once, and roughly 6.2% lies in the top ten. Germline CDR1 reads SEHNR; CDR2 reads FQNEAQ (reference sequence). The CDR3 covers 12 residues. V lost 8 bases and J 2 bases, leaving 10 bases between the germline ends. The specimen sequenced was PBMCs. The genes are TRBV7-9 and TRBJ2-7; D is perhaps TRBD2 (6 bases). The receptor was isolated from a man aged 25-45 years in good health and CMV-seropositive. In DNA, the CDR3 is TGTGCCAGCCAAAGCGGGCCCTACGAGCAGTACTTC. Amino acids: CASQSGPYEQYF.